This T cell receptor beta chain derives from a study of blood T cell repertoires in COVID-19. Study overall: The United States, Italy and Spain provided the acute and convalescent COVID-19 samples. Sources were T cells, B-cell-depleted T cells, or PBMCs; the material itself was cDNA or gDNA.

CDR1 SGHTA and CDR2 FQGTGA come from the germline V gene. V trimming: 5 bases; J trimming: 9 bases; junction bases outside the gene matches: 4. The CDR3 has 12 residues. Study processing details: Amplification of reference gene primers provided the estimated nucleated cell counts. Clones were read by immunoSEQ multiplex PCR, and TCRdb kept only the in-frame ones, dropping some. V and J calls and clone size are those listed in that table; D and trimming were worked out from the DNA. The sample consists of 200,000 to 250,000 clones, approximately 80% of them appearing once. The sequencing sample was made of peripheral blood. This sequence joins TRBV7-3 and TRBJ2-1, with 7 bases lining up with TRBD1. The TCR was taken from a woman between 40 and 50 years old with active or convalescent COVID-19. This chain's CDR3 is CASSTGAGEQFF. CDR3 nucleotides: TGTGCCAGCAGCACAGGGGCTGGTGAGCAGTTCTTC. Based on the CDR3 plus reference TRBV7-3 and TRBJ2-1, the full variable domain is GAGVSQTPSNKVTEKGKYVELRCDPISGHTALYWYRQSLGQGPEFLIYFQGTGAADDSGLPNDRFFAVRPEGSVSTLKIQRTERGDSAVYLCASSTGAGEQFFGPGTRLTVL.